This T cell receptor (beta chain) comes out of a study of blood T cell repertoires in COVID-19 (dated by TCRdb to the early 2020s). For the wider study: The collaborator samples originated in the United States, Italy and Spain and spanned the acute and convalescent phases of COVID-19. The material from the prospective study consisted of cDNA or gDNA derived from T cells, B-cell-depleted T cells, or PBMCs. Deeply sampled blood TCRbeta repertoires from subjects exposed to, actively infected with, or recovered from COVID-19 were included in the dataset. The repertoires were made available in a free public database intended to serve as a resource for research on the immune response to SARS-CoV-2. Samples were obtained from the ongoing ImmuneRACE study (first 160 participants) and from about 1,300 subjects provided by 6 global collaborators. Nearly every sample came with metadata listing a de-identified subject ID, COVID-19 status, age in years and sex. HLA class I and class II types, where available, came from metadata supplied by the sample provider rather than from assay-based typing. What the research found in general, with its limitations: The amount of clinical and demographic metadata varied by source and participant and was provided uncurated.

About this clone: Its antigen specificity is not known. Per-base qualities were not stored, and no clone one base away is much larger.

Relative to germline, V is missing 6 bases and J is missing 4 bases, with 4 bases of the junction outside any gene match. Counted from cysteine to phenylalanine, this CDR3 has 15 amino acids. The entry retains the CDR3 DNA only, 45 bases that are in frame from base 1. CDR1 is given as SNHLY and CDR2 as FYNNEI, both from the germline V gene. TCRbeta CDR3 regions were amplified from genomic DNA using the immunoSEQ Assay, a bias-controlled multiplex PCR. For the original study's pipeline: Within the assay, amplification of reference gene primers was used to estimate how many nucleated cells each sample contained. To quantify the absolute abundance of each unique TCRbeta CDR3 rearrangement, sequence reads were collapsed and filtered. For each sample, productive Simpson clonality was calculated as the square root of Simpson's diversity index over productive rearrangements. TCRdb stores this immuneACCESS table with in-frame sequences only. Part of the clones is absent; in the studies checked, under half of the shortfall reflects unresolved V genes, and no reason is known for the rest. V and J calls and clone size come straight from that table; D and trimming were deduced from the DNA. The sample includes 70,000 or so clones, with roughly 90% observed a single time. Roughly 9.7% of the sample is taken by the ten largest.

Collaborating institutions collected whole blood in K2EDTA tubes following their own protocols. For TCRbeta analysis, collaborators shipped samples as frozen whole blood, isolated PBMCs, or DNA extracted from either of those sample types. The V and J genes are TRBV2 and TRBJ2-6; 9 nucleotides in the junction match TRBD2. The sequenced sample consisted of peripheral blood. This TCR was recovered from a human donor in a cohort sampled during active COVID-19. The CDR3 has the sequence CASSIAGVGANVLTF. The DNA is TGTGCCAGCAGCATAGCGGGAGTCGGGGCCAACGTCCTGACTTTC.